Sequencing of this TCR beta chain was carried out in a study of regulatory T cells in long-lasting Graves disease. Study findings and constraints: Favored usage of TRBV28, TRBJ1-2 and TRBJ2-5 was recorded in persistent disease.

The CDR3 contains 11 residues. V lost 2 bases and J lost 2, with 4 bases in between. Per the germline V gene, CDR1 is SQVTM and CDR2 is ANQGSEA. In the case of this clonotype: The target antigen is unknown.

To make TCR beta libraries, researchers used iRepertoire HTBI primers and Arm-PCR of CDR3 regions. TCRdb ran MiXCR on the multiplex PCR reads and lists one entry per CDR3 protein. The data contain over 650,000 distinct CDR3 sequences, about 30% of them singletons. The time point is: persistent/refractory GD, antithyroid drugs over 5 years with positive TRAb. The TCR library used RNA extracted from PBMCs. Under American Thyroid Association guidelines, Graves' disease was diagnosed. This clonotype was obtained from a female donor with Graves disease. Sequenced material: peripheral blood mononuclear cells (PBMCs), taken when the disease was refractory, from a patient treated with antithyroid drugs. The genes are TRBV29-1 and TRBJ2-7; unclear D gene. This chain's CDR3 is CSVERAYEQYF. CDR3 nucleotide sequence: TGCAGCGTTGAAAGGGCCTACGAGCAGTACTTC.